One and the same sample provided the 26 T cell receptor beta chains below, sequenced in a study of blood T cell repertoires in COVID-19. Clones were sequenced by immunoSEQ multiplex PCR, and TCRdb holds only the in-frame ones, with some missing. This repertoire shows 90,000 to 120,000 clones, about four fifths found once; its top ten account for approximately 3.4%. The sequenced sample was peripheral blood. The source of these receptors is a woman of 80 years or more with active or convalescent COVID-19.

CDR3 in amino acids: CASMQVVNSPLHF. DNA for the CDR3: TGTGCCAGCATGCAGGTTGTTAATTCACCCCTCCACTTT. This chain uses TRBV6-5 with TRBJ1-6, with no clear D. CDR1 is MNHEY and CDR2 is SVGAGI in the germline V gene. Trimming stripped 7 bases from V and 6 bases from J, with 10 bases between. The CDR3 sequence is 13 residues long.

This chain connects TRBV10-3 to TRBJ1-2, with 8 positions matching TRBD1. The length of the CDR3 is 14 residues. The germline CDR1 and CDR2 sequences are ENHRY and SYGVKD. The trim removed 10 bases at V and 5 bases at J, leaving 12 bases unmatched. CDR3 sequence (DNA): TGTGCCACCCGGGACAGGCGATTACCTTATGGCTACACCTTC. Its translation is CATRDRRLPYGYTF.

This CDR3 reads CASSLMRVGSPLHF. The CDR3, as DNA: TGTGCCAGCAGCTTGATGAGGGTGGGTTCACCCCTCCACTTT. The genes are TRBV5-6 and TRBJ1-6; D remains ambiguous. CDR1 and CDR2 (germline): SGHDT, YYEEEE. Trimming removed 1 base from V and 9 bases from J, with 11 bases in between. The CDR3 covers 14 residues. The whole variable domain, remainder taken from reference TRBV5-6 and TRBJ1-6, is DAGVTQSPTHLIKTRGQQVTLRCSPKSGHDTVSWYQQALGQGPQFIFQYYEEEERQRGNFPDRFSGHQFPNYSSELNVNALLLGDSALYLCASSLMRVGSPLHFGNGTRLTVT.

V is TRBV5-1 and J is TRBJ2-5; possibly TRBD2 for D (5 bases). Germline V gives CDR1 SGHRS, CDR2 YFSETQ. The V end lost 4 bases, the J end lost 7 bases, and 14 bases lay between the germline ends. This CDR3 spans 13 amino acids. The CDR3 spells CASSGSEGGTQYF. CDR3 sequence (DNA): TGCGCCAGCAGCGGAAGTGAAGGAGGGACCCAGTACTTC.

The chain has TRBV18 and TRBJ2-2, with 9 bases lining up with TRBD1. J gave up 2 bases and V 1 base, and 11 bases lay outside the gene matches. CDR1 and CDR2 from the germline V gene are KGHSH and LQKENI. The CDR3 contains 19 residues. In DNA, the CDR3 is TGTGCCAGCTCACCACGACTTCAGCCGGGACAGGGAAACACCGGGGAGCTGTTTTTT. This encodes CASSPRLQPGQGNTGELFF. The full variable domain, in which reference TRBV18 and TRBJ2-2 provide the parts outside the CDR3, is NAGVMQNPRHLVRRRGQEARLRCSPMKGHSHVYWYRQLPEEGLKFMVYLQKENIIDESGMPKERFSAEFPKEGPSILRIQQVVRGDSAAYFCASSPRLQPGQGNTGELFFGEGSRLTVL.

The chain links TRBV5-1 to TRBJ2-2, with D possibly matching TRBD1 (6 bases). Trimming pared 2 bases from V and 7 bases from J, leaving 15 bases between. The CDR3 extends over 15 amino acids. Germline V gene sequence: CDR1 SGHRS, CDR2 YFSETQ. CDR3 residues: CASSLSTGSSGELFF. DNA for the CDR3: TGCGCCAGCAGCTTATCAACAGGGTCGAGCGGGGAGCTGTTTTTT.

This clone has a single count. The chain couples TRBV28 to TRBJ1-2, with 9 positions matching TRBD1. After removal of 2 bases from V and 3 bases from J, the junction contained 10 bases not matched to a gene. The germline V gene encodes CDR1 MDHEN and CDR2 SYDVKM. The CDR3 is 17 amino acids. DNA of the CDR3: TGTGCCAGCAGTTTACCAATTAGACAGGGGGGAGACTATGGCTACACCTTC. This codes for CASSLPIRQGGDYGYTF.

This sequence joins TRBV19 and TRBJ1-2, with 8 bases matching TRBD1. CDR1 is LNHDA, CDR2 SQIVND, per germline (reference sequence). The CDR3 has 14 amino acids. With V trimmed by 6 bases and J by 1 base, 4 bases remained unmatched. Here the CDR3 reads CASRPQGGNYGYTF. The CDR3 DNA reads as TGTGCCAGTAGACCACAGGGGGGTAACTATGGCTACACCTTC. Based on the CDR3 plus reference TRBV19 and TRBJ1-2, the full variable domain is DGGITQSPKYLFRKEGQNVTLSCEQNLNHDAMYWYRQDPGQGLRLIYYSQIVNDFQKGDIAEGYSVSREKKESFPLTVTSAQKNPTAFYLCASRPQGGNYGYTFGSGTRLTVV.

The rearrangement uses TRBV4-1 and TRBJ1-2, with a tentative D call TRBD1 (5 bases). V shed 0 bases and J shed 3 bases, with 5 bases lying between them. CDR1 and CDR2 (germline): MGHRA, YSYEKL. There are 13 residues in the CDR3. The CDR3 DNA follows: TGCGCCAGCAGCCAAGACAGGGACTATGGCTACACCTTC. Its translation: CASSQDRDYGYTF.

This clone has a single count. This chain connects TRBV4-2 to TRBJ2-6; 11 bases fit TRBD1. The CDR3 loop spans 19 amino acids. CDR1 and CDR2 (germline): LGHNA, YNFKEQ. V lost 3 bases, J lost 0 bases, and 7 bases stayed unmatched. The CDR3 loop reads CASSQFGTGGSSGANVLTF. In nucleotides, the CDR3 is TGTGCCAGCAGCCAGTTCGGGACAGGGGGAAGCTCTGGGGCCAACGTCCTGACTTTC.

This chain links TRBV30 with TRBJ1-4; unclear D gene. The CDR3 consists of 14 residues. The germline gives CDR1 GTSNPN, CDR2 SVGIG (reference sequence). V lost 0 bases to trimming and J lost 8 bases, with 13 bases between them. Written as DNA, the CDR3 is TGTGCCTGGAGTGTACCGGCTGGGAGGGAAAAACTGTTTTTT. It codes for CAWSVPAGREKLFF.

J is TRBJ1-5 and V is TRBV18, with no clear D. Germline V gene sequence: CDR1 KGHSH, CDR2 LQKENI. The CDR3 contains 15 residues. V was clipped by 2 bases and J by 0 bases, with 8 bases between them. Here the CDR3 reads CASSPSQNSNQPQHF. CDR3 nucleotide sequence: TGTGCCAGCTCACCATCACAGAATAGCAATCAGCCCCAGCATTTT.

The DNA for the CDR3 is TGTGCCAGCAGCCACTTCTTGGGGCAGGGTAGAGATGAGCAGTTCTTC. Residues: CASSHFLGQGRDEQFF. The V gene is TRBV4-2, the J gene TRBJ2-1, with D tentatively TRBD1 (5 bases). Trimming removed 3 bases from V and 8 bases from J, with 20 bases in between. The CDR3 is made up of 16 amino acids. CDR1 is LGHNA, CDR2 YNFKEQ, per germline.

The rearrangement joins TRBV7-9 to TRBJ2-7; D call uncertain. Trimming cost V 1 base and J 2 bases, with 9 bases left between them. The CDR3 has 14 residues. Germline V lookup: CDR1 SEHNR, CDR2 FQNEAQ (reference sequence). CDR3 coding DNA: TGTGCCAGCAGCTTAGTTTCCCACACCTACGAGCAGTACTTC. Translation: CASSLVSHTYEQYF. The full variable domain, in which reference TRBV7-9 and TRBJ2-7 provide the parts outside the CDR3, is DTGVSQNPRHKITKRGQNVTFRCDPISEHNRLYWYRQTLGQGPEFLTYFQNEAQLEKSRLLSDRFSAERPKGSFSTLEIQRTEQGDSAMYLCASSLVSHTYEQYFGPGTRLTVT.

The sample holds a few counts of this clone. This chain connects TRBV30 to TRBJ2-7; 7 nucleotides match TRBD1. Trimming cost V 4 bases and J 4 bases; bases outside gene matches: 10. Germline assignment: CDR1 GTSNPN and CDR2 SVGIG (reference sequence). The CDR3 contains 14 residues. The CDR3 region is CAWTIRGRGYEQYF. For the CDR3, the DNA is TGTGCCTGGACTATCAGGGGCAGGGGGTACGAGCAGTACTTC.

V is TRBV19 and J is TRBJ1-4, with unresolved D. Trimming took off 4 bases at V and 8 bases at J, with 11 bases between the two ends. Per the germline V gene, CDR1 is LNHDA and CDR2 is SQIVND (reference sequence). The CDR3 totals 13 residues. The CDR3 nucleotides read TGTGCCAGTAGTAGCGCCTCATGGGAAAAACTGTTTTTT. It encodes CASSSASWEKLFF.

This chain's CDR3 is CASSLDGRREEKLFF. DNA of the CDR3: TGTGCCAGCAGTCTTGACGGAAGGAGGGAGGAAAAACTGTTTTTT. The V call is TRBV6-5, the J call TRBJ1-4; D gene unclear. The CDR3 extends over 15 amino acids. Germline assignment: CDR1 MNHEY and CDR2 SVGAGI. The V gene lost 5 bases and the J gene lost 8 bases, with 18 bases spanning the gap.

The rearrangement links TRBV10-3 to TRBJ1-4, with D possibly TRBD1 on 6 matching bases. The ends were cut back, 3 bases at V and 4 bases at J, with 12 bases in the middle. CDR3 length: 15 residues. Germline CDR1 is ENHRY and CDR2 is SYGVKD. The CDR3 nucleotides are TGTGCCATCAGTGATCCCCAACAGGGTAATGAAAAACTGTTTTTT. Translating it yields CAISDPQQGNEKLFF.

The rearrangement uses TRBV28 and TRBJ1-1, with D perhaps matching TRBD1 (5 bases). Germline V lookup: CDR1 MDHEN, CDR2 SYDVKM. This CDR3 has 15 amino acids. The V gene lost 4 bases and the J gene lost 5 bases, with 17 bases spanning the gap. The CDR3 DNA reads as TGTGCCAGCAGTTCCATCTCGGGGGGTCTGACTGAAGCTTTCTTT. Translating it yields CASSSISGGLTEAFF.

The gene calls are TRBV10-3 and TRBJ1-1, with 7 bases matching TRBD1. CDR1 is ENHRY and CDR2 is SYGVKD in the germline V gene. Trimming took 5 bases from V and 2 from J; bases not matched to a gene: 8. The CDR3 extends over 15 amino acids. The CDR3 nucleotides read TGTGCCATCAGTCCCAGGGGGGAAGTTAACACTGAAGCTTTCTTT. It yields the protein CAISPRGEVNTEAFF.

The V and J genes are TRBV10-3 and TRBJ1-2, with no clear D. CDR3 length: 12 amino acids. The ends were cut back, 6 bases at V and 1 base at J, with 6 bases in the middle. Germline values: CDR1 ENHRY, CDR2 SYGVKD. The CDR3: CAISGVNYGYTF. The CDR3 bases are TGTGCCATCAGCGGGGTTAACTATGGCTACACCTTC.

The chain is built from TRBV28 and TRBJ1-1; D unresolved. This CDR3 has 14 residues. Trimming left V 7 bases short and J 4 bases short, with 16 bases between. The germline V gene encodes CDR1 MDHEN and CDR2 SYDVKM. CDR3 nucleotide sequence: TGTGCCAGCACCCCCCCGGCCCGGGGCACTGAAGCTTTCTTT. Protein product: CASTPPARGTEAFF. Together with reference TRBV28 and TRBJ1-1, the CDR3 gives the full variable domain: DVKVTQSSRYLVKRTGEKVFLECVQDMDHENMFWYRQDPGLGLRLIYFSYDVKMKEKGDIPEGYSVSREKKERFSLILESASTNQTSMYLCASTPPARGTEAFFGQGTRLTVV.

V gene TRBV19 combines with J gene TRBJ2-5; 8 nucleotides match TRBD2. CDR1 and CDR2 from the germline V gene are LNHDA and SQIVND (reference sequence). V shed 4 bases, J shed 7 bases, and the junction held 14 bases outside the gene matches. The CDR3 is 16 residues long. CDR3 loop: CASSRESSGGKGTQYF. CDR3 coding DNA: TGTGCCAGTAGTAGGGAATCCAGCGGGGGAAAAGGGACCCAGTACTTC. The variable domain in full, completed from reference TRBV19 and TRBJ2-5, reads DGGITQSPKYLFRKEGQNVTLSCEQNLNHDAMYWYRQDPGQGLRLIYYSQIVNDFQKGDIAEGYSVSREKKESFPLTVTSAQKNPTAFYLCASSRESSGGKGTQYFGPGTRLLVL.

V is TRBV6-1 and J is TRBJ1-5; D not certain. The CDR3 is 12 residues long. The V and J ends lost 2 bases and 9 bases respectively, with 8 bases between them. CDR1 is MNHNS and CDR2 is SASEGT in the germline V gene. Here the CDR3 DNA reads TGTGCCAGCAGTGAAATGGGAGGGCCCCAGCATTTT. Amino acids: CASSEMGGPQHF.

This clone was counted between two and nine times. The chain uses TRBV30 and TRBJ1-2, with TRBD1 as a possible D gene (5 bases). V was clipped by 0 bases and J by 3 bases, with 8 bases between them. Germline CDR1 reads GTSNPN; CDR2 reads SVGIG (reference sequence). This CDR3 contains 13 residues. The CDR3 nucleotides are TGTGCCTGGAGTGTTAGGGGCGACTATGGCTACACCTTC. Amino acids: CAWSVRGDYGYTF.

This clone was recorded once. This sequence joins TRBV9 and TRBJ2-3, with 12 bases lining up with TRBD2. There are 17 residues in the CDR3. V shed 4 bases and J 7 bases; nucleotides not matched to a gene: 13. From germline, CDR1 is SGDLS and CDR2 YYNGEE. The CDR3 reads CASSWTSGATATNTQYF. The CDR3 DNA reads TGTGCCAGCAGCTGGACTAGCGGGGCGACCGCCACGAATACGCAGTATTTT.